Detailed here is one TCR beta chain. Method: immunoSEQ multiplex PCR; TCRdb's copy keeps in-frame clones and lacks some. The sample holds fewer than 50,000 clones, 80% to 85% seen once. The source of the sample is a study of STAT5B mutations in CD4+ large granular lymphocyte leukemia. The CDR3 loop spans 16 amino acids. Germline V gene lookup returns CDR1 SGHRS and CDR2 YFSETQ. The V and J ends lost 1 base and 1 base respectively, with 12 bases between them. The origin of this receptor is a human donor in good health. The rearrangement links TRBV5-1 to TRBJ2-1; possibly TRBD2 for D (6 bases). Sequencing was performed on CD4+ T cells from blood buffy coats. The CDR3 DNA sequence: TGCGCCAGCAGCTTGACGGAGCGGGCTTCCTACAATGAGCAGTTCTTC. Protein sequence: CASSLTERASYNEQFF.